This passage covers 17 T cell receptor beta chains from one sample sequenced in a study of cytomegalovirus exposure and HLA in healthy donors. PCR amplification relied on 60 Vbeta primers (plus 13 Jbeta primers). The data were produced by immunoSEQ multiplex PCR, yet TCRdb's version contains in-frame clones alone and is incomplete. The sample has roughly 240,000 clones, over 80% seen once. Specimen: PBMCs. The source is a woman aged 40 to 55 in good health and CMV-seropositive.

The chain uses TRBV5-6 and TRBJ1-5; D remains ambiguous. This CDR3 has 16 amino acids. V was clipped by 3 bases and J by 0 bases, with 13 bases between them. CDR1 is SGHDT and CDR2 is YYEEEE in the germline V gene. Here the CDR3 DNA reads TGTGCCAGCAGCTGGGCGGCGGGGAATAGCAATCAGCCCCAGCATTTT. This translates into CASSWAAGNSNQPQHF.

V usage is TRBV5-1 and J usage is TRBJ2-7, with 9 bases fitting TRBD1. The germline CDR1 and CDR2 sequences are SGHRS and YFSETQ. CDR3 length: 16 residues. V lost 1 base, J lost 6 bases, and 11 bases stayed unmatched. CDR3 residues: CASSLFASGTGPEQYF. The CDR3 DNA sequence: TGCGCCAGCAGCTTGTTTGCCTCTGGGACAGGGCCCGAGCAGTACTTC.

This clone was found a few times. The chain joins TRBV20-1 to TRBJ1-2; 8 positions match TRBD1. The CDR3 has 11 residues. Germline V lookup: CDR1 DFQATT, CDR2 SNEGSKA (reference sequence). V dropped 6 bases and J dropped 8; count of bases not matched to a gene: 5. CDR3 loop: CSADRGRGYTF. As DNA, the CDR3 is TGCAGTGCCGACAGGGGTAGGGGCTACACCTTC.

The chain joins TRBV5-1 to TRBJ1-2; weak D call: TRBD1 (5 bases). V was trimmed by 4 bases and J by 7 bases, leaving 17 bases between them. Germline CDR1 is SGHRS and CDR2 is YFSETQ. This CDR3 contains 14 residues. In DNA form, the CDR3 reads TGCGCCAGCAGCCCCGGAGGCGGGGGTGCTGGCTACACCTTC. Translation gives CASSPGGGGAGYTF.

This clone was picked up one time. The chain carries TRBV19 and TRBJ2-7; D is possibly TRBD2 (7 bases). Germline CDR1 is LNHDA and CDR2 is SQIVND (reference sequence). Trimming pared 5 bases from V and 4 bases from J, leaving 12 bases between. This CDR3 region has 13 residues. CDR3 protein: CASSSGGGYEQYF. Written as DNA, the CDR3 is TGTGCCAGTAGTTCGGGGGGCGGGTACGAGCAGTACTTC.

Only one count was recorded for this clone. The chain couples TRBV5-1 to TRBJ1-1, with 10 bases identical to TRBD1. The CDR3 has 14 residues. Trimming cost V 3 bases and J 5 bases; bases outside gene matches: 4. Germline CDR1 and CDR2: SGHRS and YFSETQ. CDR3 protein: CASSSGQGVTEAFF. CDR3 bases: TGCGCCAGCAGCTCAGGACAGGGGGTTACTGAAGCTTTCTTT.

This clone was seen a handful of times. The rearrangement links TRBV5-1 to TRBJ1-1; D gene uncertain. Germline lookup yields CDR1 SGHRS and CDR2 YFSETQ. This CDR3 comprises 14 residues. Trimming shortened V by 4 bases and J by 1 base, and 11 bases separated the two germline ends. The CDR3 region has the DNA TGCGCCAGCAGCCCCCCAGGATCGAACACTGAAGCTTTCTTT. This translates into CASSPPGSNTEAFF.

The chain uses TRBV27 and TRBJ2-7; 7 bases fit TRBD2. From germline, CDR1 is MNHEY and CDR2 SMNVEV (reference sequence). The V and J ends lost 0 bases and 4 bases, in that order; junction bases with no gene match: 12. CDR3 length: 17 amino acids. CDR3 DNA sequence: TGTGCCAGCAGTTTATCGTATTTGGCTAGCGGTGATTACGAGCAGTACTTC. As protein: CASSLSYLASGDYEQYF.

This chain connects TRBV5-5 to TRBJ1-2; TRBD1 matches at 12 bases. The CDR3 consists of 14 residues. Per the germline V gene, CDR1 is SGHKS and CDR2 is YYEKEE (reference sequence). With 7 bases clipped from V and 7 bases from J, the junction kept 8 bases outside the gene matches. In nucleotides, the CDR3 is TGTGCCAGCGGGACAGGGGGCGCGGCTATTGGCTACACCTTC. This sequence encodes CASGTGGAAIGYTF.

The J gene is TRBJ1-3, the V gene TRBV10-3; 10 nucleotides line up with TRBD1. CDR1 ENHRY and CDR2 SYGVKD come from the germline V gene. Trimming at V came to 4 bases and at J to 4 bases, leaving 7 bases not matched to a gene. CDR3 length: 16 amino acids. The CDR3 here is CAISGQGANSGNTIYF. The CDR3 DNA follows: TGTGCCATCAGTGGACAGGGGGCGAACTCAGGAAACACCATATATTTT.

In its sample, this clone was seen a few times. V is TRBV30 and J is TRBJ2-7, with a weak D call TRBD1 (5 bases). The CDR3 has 13 residues. Germline assignment: CDR1 GTSNPN and CDR2 SVGIG (reference sequence). Trimming cost V 1 base and J 6 bases, with 13 bases left between them. The DNA of the CDR3 is TGTGCCTGGAGTGCCTTGGACAAGGCCGAGCAGTACTTC. Protein: CAWSALDKAEQYF.

A word on this clone: Different DNA sequences within this sample yield the same CDR3. The CDR3 DNA is TGTGCCAGCAGTTTTTTCAGCGGGCTTAATTCACCCCTCCACTTT. Encoded protein: CASSFFSGLNSPLHF. The chain has TRBV27 and TRBJ1-6, with D unclear. The CDR3 is 15 residues long. V lost 3 bases, J lost 6 bases, and 12 bases lay in between. Germline values: CDR1 MNHEY, CDR2 SMNVEV (reference sequence).

This clone was counted between two and nine times. CDR3 bases: TGTGCCAGCAGCGTAGGCGGCGGAGAAAATGAGCAGTTCTTC. This gives the protein CASSVGGGENEQFF. The chain uses TRBV9 and TRBJ2-1; D remains unclear. The length of the CDR3 is 14 residues. With 0 bases removed from V and 7 bases from J, the gap between germline ends came to 11 bases. Germline loops: CDR1 SGDLS, CDR2 YYNGEE.

Of note for this clone: Sequence at one end of the junction differs from germline and may be a read error. The chain employs TRBV15 and TRBJ1-2, with D uncertain. Looked up from germline, CDR1 is LNHNV and CDR2 is YYDKDF (reference sequence). The CDR3 spans 14 residues. CDR3 in DNA: TGTGCCACCAGCAGAGATGCGGGGAATGAAGGCTACGCCTTC. Amino acids: CATSRDAGNEGYAF.

This clone was found a few times. V usage is TRBV30 and J usage is TRBJ1-1; TRBD1 is a possible D gene (5 bases). With 0 bases removed from V and 10 bases from J, the gap between germline ends came to 15 bases. The CDR3 has 13 amino acids. CDR1 and CDR2 (germline): GTSNPN, SVGIG (reference sequence). The CDR3 sequence is CAWSVTGGRRAFF. The DNA of the CDR3 is TGTGCCTGGAGTGTAACCGGGGGTAGGCGAGCTTTCTTT.

This chain connects TRBV5-1 to TRBJ2-2; 7 nucleotides agree with TRBD1. The length of the CDR3 is 20 residues. Trimming removed 0 bases from V and 0 bases from J; junction bases left unmatched: 14. Germline V gives CDR1 SGHRS, CDR2 YFSETQ. The CDR3 DNA is TGCGCCAGCAGCTTGGGCGGTACAGGGGCCCGCCTTTCGAACACCGGGGAGCTGTTTTTT. Amino acid sequence: CASSLGGTGARLSNTGELFF.

The chain joins TRBV18 to TRBJ1-2; perhaps TRBD1 as D (6 bases). Germline assignment: CDR1 KGHSH and CDR2 LQKENI. CDR3 length: 12 residues. V was cut by 3 bases and J by 7 bases, with 9 bases left in between. DNA for the CDR3: TGTGCCAGCTCACCGGACAGCCGTGGCTACACCTTC. This encodes CASSPDSRGYTF.